This T cell receptor beta chain was sequenced for a study of shared clonotypes between healthy human individuals. For the study at large: The people who gave samples were a couple of women and three men aged 18 to 49.

This clone was observed a handful of times. The antigen remains unidentified. General study points: Donor clonotype sharing was expected to depend on sequencing depth.

Assay execution took place at the deep level. Data came from immunoSEQ multiplex PCR; TCRdb stores just in-frame clones and leaves some out. The sample shows a few hundred thousand clones, 77% of them seen only once. The CDR3 extends over 14 amino acids. Between the trimmed V and J ends, which lost 4 bases and 3 bases, there was a span of 13 bases. The germline V gene encodes CDR1 LNHDA and CDR2 SQIVND (reference sequence). The source is a woman between 40 and 55 years old in good health. Some clones in this sample may be carry-over from other donors' samples. V usage is TRBV19 and J usage is TRBJ2-7; D ambiguous. Sequenced sample: PBMCs. CDR3 amino acids: CASSTASTGYEQYF. CDR3 sequence (DNA): TGTGCCAGTAGTACGGCCTCGACCGGCTACGAGCAGTACTTC. The variable domain in full, completed from reference TRBV19 and TRBJ2-7, reads DGGITQSPKYLFRKEGQNVTLSCEQNLNHDAMYWYRQDPGQGLRLIYYSQIVNDFQKGDIAEGYSVSREKKESFPLTVTSAQKNPTAFYLCASSTASTGYEQYFGPGTRLTVT.